The T cell receptor (beta chain) described here comes from a study of blood T cell repertoires in COVID-19. Study at large: T cells, B-cell-depleted T cells, or PBMCs supplied cDNA or gDNA.

Repertoires were generated with immunoSEQ multiplex PCR, while TCRdb's copy carries only in-frame clones and drops some. The sample lists 250,000 or so clones, around 90% seen once, with roughly 2.9% in the top ten. Germline V lookup: CDR1 SGHAT, CDR2 FQNNGV. Trimming removed 0 bases at V and 2 bases at J, with 10 bases between. This CDR3 region has 15 residues. Individuals in the exposed group had encountered a COVID-19 case within 2 weeks preceding study entry. This receptor was taken from a man aged 35 to 55 who had been exposed to COVID-19. The chain links TRBV11-2 to TRBJ2-5; perhaps TRBD2 as D (6 bases). The sample comprised PBMCs or T cells enriched from blood (not recorded which). CDR3 region: CASSLESSGQETQYF. CDR3 DNA sequence: TGTGCCAGCAGCTTAGAGAGTAGCGGACAAGAGACCCAGTACTTC.